This is a list of T cell receptor beta chains from one sample in a study of OX40 agonist ivuxolimab in advanced cancers. The protocol was immunoSEQ multiplex PCR, while the TCRdb copy is restricted to in-frame clones and leaves out a portion. The data contain about 55,000 clones, roughly 83% of them seen just once; the ten biggest clones take up around 4.3%. This sample comprised CD4+ or CD8+ T cells sorted from blood, obtained in a trial of the OX40 agonist ivuxolimab. Receptor source: an adult with an advanced solid tumor such as melanoma, head and neck, liver or kidney cancer. The CDR3 runs from the conserved cysteine through the conserved F or W. The D gene is left open where the match is weak. For some rows the clone size is stated as once, few or many, or as a class when expanded; others skip it.

V: TRBV29-1
D: -
J: TRBJ2-1
size: few
CDR3: CSVGSNEQFF
DNA: TGCAGCGTTGGGTCTAATGAGCAGTTCTTC

V: TRBV6-1
D: TRBD1
J: TRBJ1-2
size: -
CDR3: CASNPGGVYGYTF
DNA: TGTGCCAGCAACCCAGGGGGCGTGTATGGCTACACCTTC

V: TRBV6-5
D: -
J: TRBJ1-5
size: -
CDR3: CASSYVAGEQPQHF
DNA: TGTGCCAGCAGTTACGTGGCCGGGGAGCAGCCCCAGCATTTT

V: TRBV19
D: TRBD2
J: TRBJ2-1
size: -
CDR3: CASSIVPGAGVSNEQFF
DNA: TGTGCCAGTAGTATAGTTCCTGGAGCGGGAGTAAGCAATGAGCAGTTCTTC

V: TRBV28
D: -
J: TRBJ2-1
size: -
CDR3: CASSLRQNYNEQFF
DNA: TGTGCCAGCAGTTTACGACAGAACTACAATGAGCAGTTCTTC

V: TRBV7-2
D: TRBD2
J: TRBJ2-7
size: -
CDR3: CASSLVALAGRLSYEQYF
DNA: TGTGCCAGCAGCTTAGTCGCACTAGCGGGGCGCCTCTCCTACGAGCAGTACTTC

V: TRBV5-1
D: -
J: TRBJ2-5
size: -
CDR3: CASSARQETQYF
DNA: TGCGCCAGCAGCGCGAGGCAAGAGACCCAGTACTTC

V: TRBV11-2
D: TRBD2
J: TRBJ2-5
size: -
CDR3: CASSVRGLAGGYQETQYF
DNA: TGTGCCAGCAGCGTCAGGGGACTAGCGGGAGGGTACCAAGAGACCCAGTACTTC

V: TRBV30
D: -
J: TRBJ2-1
size: -
CDR3: CAWSVHGTEYNEQFF
DNA: TGTGCCTGGAGTGTACACGGGACGGAGTACAATGAGCAGTTCTTC

V: TRBV28
D: TRBD1
J: TRBJ2-2
size: -
CDR3: CASTQGALAGELFF
DNA: TGTGCCAGCACTCAGGGGGCGTTGGCCGGGGAGCTGTTTTTT

V: TRBV7-6
D: -
J: TRBJ2-7
size: -
CDR3: CASSLGAGQIAYEQYF
DNA: TGTGCCAGCAGCTTAGGAGCAGGACAGATTGCCTACGAGCAGTACTTC

V: TRBV27
D: -
J: TRBJ1-5
size: -
CDR3: CASSSAGDQPQHF
DNA: TGTGCCAGCAGTTCCGCAGGGGATCAGCCCCAGCATTTT

V: TRBV7-9
D: -
J: TRBJ2-1
size: -
CDR3: CASSSFNEQFF
DNA: TGTGCCAGCAGCTCCTTTAATGAGCAGTTCTTC

V: TRBV11-1
D: -
J: TRBJ2-7
size: -
CDR3: CASSFEIQTSGEQYF
DNA: TGTGCCAGCAGCTTCGAAATACAGACCTCTGGCGAGCAGTACTTC

V: TRBV28
D: TRBD1
J: TRBJ2-7
size: -
CDR3: CASSLGRTGRLGEQYF
DNA: TGTGCCAGCAGTCTGGGAAGGACAGGGCGTTTAGGCGAGCAGTACTTC

V: TRBV28
D: -
J: TRBJ1-2
size: -
CDR3: CASSSLPQLVYTF
DNA: TGTGCCAGCAGTTCCCTCCCGCAGTTGGTCTACACCTTC

V: TRBV7-2
D: TRBD1
J: TRBJ1-4
size: -
CDR3: CASSLEDRGLGANEKLFF
DNA: TGTGCCAGCAGCTTAGAGGACAGGGGGCTGGGAGCTAATGAAAAACTGTTTTTT

V: TRBV11-3
D: -
J: TRBJ1-1
size: -
CDR3: CASSLGQGRPTEAFF
DNA: TGTGCCAGCAGCTTAGGTCAGGGTAGGCCCACTGAAGCTTTCTTT

V: TRBV11-2
D: TRBD1
J: TRBJ2-5
size: -
CDR3: CASSLDGTEGETQYF
DNA: TGTGCCAGCAGCTTAGACGGGACAGAGGGGGAGACCCAGTACTTC

V: TRBV19
D: -
J: TRBJ2-1
size: -
CDR3: CASSIGGGVPPHEQFF
DNA: TGTGCCAGTAGTATAGGTGGAGGGGTCCCTCCGCATGAGCAGTTCTTC

V: TRBV30
D: -
J: TRBJ1-4
size: -
CDR3: CANNQHPTNEKLFF
DNA: TGTGCAAATAACCAACATCCAACTAATGAAAAACTGTTTTTT

V: TRBV4-2
D: TRBD1
J: TRBJ1-1
size: few
CDR3: CASSQATGGQNTEAFF
DNA: TGTGCCAGCAGCCAAGCTACAGGGGGCCAAAACACTGAAGCTTTCTTT

V: TRBV19
D: TRBD1
J: TRBJ1-5
size: -
CDR3: CASIAADRGINQPQHF
DNA: TGTGCCAGTATTGCTGCTGACAGGGGGATCAATCAGCCCCAGCATTTT

V: TRBV7-2
D: -
J: TRBJ2-5
size: -
CDR3: CASSLVRRADGTQYF
DNA: TGTGCCAGCAGCTTAGTCCGGAGGGCCGATGGGACCCAGTACTTC

V: TRBV15
D: TRBD1
J: TRBJ2-7
size: -
CDR3: CATSRDHRTGGIYEQYF
DNA: TGTGCCACCAGCAGAGATCACCGAACAGGGGGGATCTACGAGCAGTACTTC

V: TRBV11-2
D: -
J: TRBJ1-2
size: -
CDR3: CASSRVNYGYTF
DNA: TGTGCCAGCAGTAGGGTGAACTATGGCTACACCTTC

V: TRBV6-6
D: -
J: TRBJ1-1
size: once
CDR3: CASRSGVKTEAFF
DNA: TGTGCCAGCAGGTCAGGGGTAAAGACTGAAGCTTTCTTT

V: TRBV30
D: -
J: TRBJ1-5
size: -
CDR3: CAWSETGNQPQHF
DNA: TGTGCCTGGAGCGAGACAGGCAATCAGCCCCAGCATTTT

V: TRBV29-1
D: -
J: TRBJ1-4
size: -
CDR3: CSVESNEKLFF
DNA: TGCAGCGTTGAATCTAATGAAAAACTGTTTTTT

V: TRBV11-2
D: -
J: TRBJ2-7
size: -
CDR3: CASSRTSTRDNYEQYF
DNA: TGTGCCAGCAGCCGTACCTCAACCCGGGACAACTACGAGCAGTACTTC

V: TRBV7-2
D: TRBD2
J: TRBJ2-4
size: once
CDR3: CASSLIPSGNIQYF
DNA: TGTGCCAGCAGCTTAATCCCTAGCGGAAACATTCAGTACTTC

V: TRBV10-3
D: -
J: TRBJ2-5
size: once
CDR3: CATGTFQETQYF
DNA: TGTGCCACTGGGACTTTTCAAGAGACCCAGTACTTC

V: TRBV19
D: -
J: TRBJ2-7
size: -
CDR3: CATRPPSSYEQYF
DNA: TGTGCCACCAGGCCACCAAGCTCCTACGAGCAGTACTTC

V: TRBV19
D: TRBD2
J: TRBJ2-2
size: -
CDR3: CASSITSGRNTGELFF
DNA: TGTGCCAGTAGTATTACTAGCGGGAGGAACACCGGGGAGCTGTTTTTT

V: TRBV7-2
D: -
J: TRBJ2-2
size: -
CDR3: CASSPMAANTGELFF
DNA: TGTGCCAGCAGCCCCATGGCTGCGAACACCGGGGAGCTGTTTTTT

V: TRBV28
D: -
J: TRBJ1-5
size: -
CDR3: CASNKGLSDQPQHF
DNA: TGTGCCAGCAATAAGGGACTTTCTGATCAGCCCCAGCATTTT

V: TRBV30
D: TRBD2
J: TRBJ2-2
size: -
CDR3: CAWSQLAGGPDTGELFF
DNA: TGTGCCTGGAGCCAACTAGCGGGAGGGCCTGACACCGGGGAGCTGTTTTTT

V: TRBV5-5
D: TRBD1
J: TRBJ2-3
size: -
CDR3: CASSLVTGGTDTQYF
DNA: TGTGCCAGCAGCTTGGTGACAGGGGGCACAGATACGCAGTATTTT

V: TRBV29-1
D: TRBD2
J: TRBJ2-2
size: -
CDR3: CSAKLAGGRTGELFF
DNA: TGCAGCGCCAAACTAGCGGGAGGACGGACCGGGGAGCTGTTTTTT

V: TRBV5-1
D: -
J: TRBJ2-3
size: -
CDR3: CASSLGGTSTDTQYF
DNA: TGCGCCAGCAGCTTGGGAGGGACTAGCACAGATACGCAGTATTTT

V: TRBV7-3
D: -
J: TRBJ2-3
size: -
CDR3: CASSRLGGGTDTQYF
DNA: TGTGCCAGCAGCCGGCTGGGAGGGGGAACAGATACGCAGTATTTT

V: TRBV7-3
D: TRBD1
J: TRBJ2-7
size: -
CDR3: CASSALDRVLATGPYEQYF
DNA: TGTGCCAGCAGCGCATTAGACAGGGTTCTAGCCACCGGGCCCTACGAGCAGTACTTC